These 25 T cell receptor beta chains were sequenced from one sample in a study of shared clonotypes between healthy human individuals. Profiling relied on immunoSEQ multiplex PCR, and the TCRdb table lists in-frame clones only, not all of them. The data hold around 1,000,000 clones, with about 80% observed a single time. Sequenced: memory CD4+ T cells from PBMCs. The subset here: CD45RA-negative fraction. Every receptor here comes from a man aged 18 to 29 in good health. Some clones in this sample may be carry-over from other donors' samples.

The gene calls are TRBV15 and TRBJ2-5, with D possibly TRBD2 on 7 matching bases. Germline CDR1 reads LNHNV; CDR2 reads YYDKDF (reference sequence). The length of the CDR3 is 14 residues. Trimming cost V 6 bases and J 0 bases, with 11 bases left between them. In DNA, the CDR3 is TGTGCCACCAGAGGGGGGGGCTACCAAGAGACCCAGTACTTC. Its protein product is CATRGGGYQETQYF.

CDR3 DNA: TGCGCCAGCAGGATCGCTTGGGCGGGAGGGGCCACAGATACGCAGTATTTT. Its protein product is CASRIAWAGGATDTQYF. The chain recombines TRBV4-1 with TRBJ2-3; 9 bases line up with TRBD2. Trimming took 6 bases from V and 2 from J; bases not matched to a gene: 12. The CDR3 is 17 amino acids. CDR1 and CDR2 from the germline V gene are MGHRA and YSYEKL.

This chain links TRBV7-2 with TRBJ1-1; D unclear. The CDR3 covers 14 residues. V was cut by 1 base and J by 0 bases, with 6 bases left in between. CDR1 and CDR2 from the germline V gene are SGHTA and FQGNSA. This CDR3 is CASSLGALNTEAFF. CDR3 nucleotide sequence: TGTGCCAGCAGCTTAGGGGCCCTGAACACTGAAGCTTTCTTT. The complete variable domain, with remaining parts taken from reference TRBV7-2 and TRBJ1-1, reads GAGVSQSPSNKVTEKGKDVELRCDPISGHTALYWYRQSLGQGLEFLIYFQGNSAPDKSGLPSDRFSAERTGGSVSTLTIQRTQQEDSAVYLCASSLGALNTEAFFGQGTRLTVV.

The chain combines TRBV18 with TRBJ2-3, with D perhaps TRBD1 or TRBD2 (5 bases each). V gave up 3 bases and J gave up 6 bases, with 19 bases separating them. The germline gives CDR1 KGHSH, CDR2 LQKENI. The CDR3 is 16 amino acids. The CDR3 DNA reads TGTGCCAGCTCACCCACCGGGACCCCGGAGGTGGATACGCAGTATTTT. The encoded protein is CASSPTGTPEVDTQYF.

The chain uses TRBV6-6 and TRBJ2-5; 15 nucleotides align to TRBD2. Germline V gene sequence: CDR1 MNHNY, CDR2 SVGAGI (reference sequence). The CDR3 length is 16 residues. V was clipped by 7 bases and J by 1 base; unmatched bases: 4. The CDR3 spells CASTRTSGRAQETQYF. The CDR3 DNA is TGTGCCAGCACCAGGACTAGCGGGAGGGCCCAAGAGACCCAGTACTTC.

This chain uses TRBV7-3 with TRBJ2-3, with D unclear. The ends were cut back, 5 bases at V and 1 base at J, with 7 bases in the middle. This CDR3 is built from 13 residues. The germline V gene encodes CDR1 SGHTA and CDR2 FQGTGA. CDR3 bases: TGTGCCAGCAGCCGCGAACGCACAGATACGCAGTATTTT. Translated, it gives CASSRERTDTQYF.

The rearrangement uses TRBV27 and TRBJ2-7, with TRBD2 as a possible D gene (6 bases). CDR1 is MNHEY, CDR2 SMNVEV, per germline (reference sequence). Trimming took off 4 bases at V and 7 bases at J, with 26 bases between the two ends. The CDR3 has 17 amino acids. The CDR3 coding sequence is TGTGCCAGCAGTTCGATCCAGAGCGGACGAGCGGGTAGGGAGCAGTACTTC. Amino acid sequence: CASSSIQSGRAGREQYF.

The chain uses TRBV9 and TRBJ2-1, with D perhaps matching TRBD2 (6 bases). Between the trimmed V and J ends, which lost 5 bases and 12 bases, there was a span of 18 bases. Germline lookup yields CDR1 SGDLS and CDR2 YYNGEE. This CDR3 region has 13 residues. CDR3 sequence reads: CASSRRVGKGQFF. CDR3 sequence (DNA): TGTGCCAGCAGTCGGAGGGTCGGGAAGGGGCAGTTCTTC.

In the case of this clone: Other nucleotide sequences in the sample specify the same CDR3. This chain joins TRBV28 and TRBJ1-5; D remains ambiguous. The ends were cut back, 4 bases at V and 3 bases at J, with 10 bases in the middle. The CDR3 covers 14 residues. Germline CDR1 is MDHEN and CDR2 is SYDVKM. The CDR3 nucleotides are TGTGCCAGCAGTTCTCCGGGCCTCAATCAGCCCCAGCATTTT. Protein sequence: CASSSPGLNQPQHF.

This chain uses TRBV7-2 with TRBJ2-7, with 12 bases that match TRBD2. The germline V gene encodes CDR1 SGHTA and CDR2 FQGNSA. The ends lost 0 bases at V and 5 bases at J; junction bases unmatched: 2. The CDR3 is 15 residues long. The CDR3 sequence is CASSLATSGSDEQYF. The CDR3 DNA sequence: TGTGCCAGCAGCTTAGCGACTAGCGGGAGCGACGAGCAGTACTTC.

The gene calls are TRBV10-2 and TRBJ1-5, with TRBD1 as a possible D gene (5 bases). The CDR3 runs to 13 residues. Germline assignment: CDR1 WSHSY and CDR2 SAAADI. Trimming took off 7 bases at V and 2 bases at J, with 9 bases between the two ends. CDR3: CASTREGNQPQHF. The CDR3 DNA reads as TGCGCCAGCACCAGGGAGGGCAATCAGCCCCAGCATTTT.

Concerning this clone: The same CDR3 is also encoded by other DNA sequences in this sample. V is TRBV7-2 and J is TRBJ2-7; no clear D. V lost 5 bases to trimming and J lost 3 bases, with 5 bases between them. Looked up from germline, CDR1 is SGHTA and CDR2 is FQGNSA. CDR3 length equals 11 residues. Here the CDR3 DNA reads TGTGCCAGCAGCCTCAACTACGAGCAGTACTTC. Amino acid sequence: CASSLNYEQYF.

The chain recombines TRBV27 with TRBJ1-4, with a possible D match to TRBD1 (6 bases). The germline CDR1 and CDR2 sequences are MNHEY and SMNVEV (reference sequence). The CDR3 has 15 residues. With 3 bases removed from V and 7 bases from J, the gap between germline ends came to 15 bases. The CDR3 DNA reads as TGTGCCAGCAGTTTCGGGGGGCTCTCGGGTGAAAAACTGTTTTTT. Translating it yields CASSFGGLSGEKLFF.

V and J are TRBV7-3 and TRBJ2-2; 7 bases line up with TRBD1. The V and J ends lost 5 bases and 6 bases, in that order; junction bases with no gene match: 9. The CDR3 loop spans 15 amino acids. Germline loops: CDR1 SGHTA, CDR2 FQGTGA. CDR3 residues: CASSRPGGKAGELFF. The DNA of the CDR3 is TGTGCCAGCAGCCGCCCAGGGGGAAAGGCCGGGGAGCTGTTTTTT. Full variable domain (rest looked up from reference TRBV7-3 and TRBJ2-2): GAGVSQTPSNKVTEKGKYVELRCDPISGHTALYWYRQSLGQGPEFLIYFQGTGAADDSGLPNDRFFAVRPEGSVSTLKIQRTERGDSAVYLCASSRPGGKAGELFFGEGSRLTVL.

This clone occurred a few times. The chain joins TRBV6-6 to TRBJ1-2, with D maybe TRBD1 (5 bases). The germline V and J ends were trimmed by 5 bases and 12 bases, with 13 bases remaining between them. The CDR3 extends over 11 amino acids. Germline V CDR1 and CDR2: MNHNY, SVGAGI (reference sequence). The CDR3 DNA follows: TGTGCCAGCAGTGACCGACAGCGAAACACCTTC. Its translation is CASSDRQRNTF.

The chain has TRBV5-1 and TRBJ2-7, with 8 nucleotides matching TRBD1. With V trimmed by 3 bases and J by 4 bases, 12 bases remained unmatched. Germline-derived CDR1 and CDR2 are SGHRS and YFSETQ. The CDR3 sequence is 16 residues long. The CDR3 DNA sequence: TGCGCCAGCAGCTCATTTGCAGGGGGCGTTAGGTACGAGCAGTACTTC. Its protein product is CASSSFAGGVRYEQYF.

To note about this clone: Other DNA sequences in the same sample also yield this CDR3. J is TRBJ2-3 and V is TRBV2; D is unclear. CDR3 length: 14 residues. Trimming took 3 bases from V and 0 from J, leaving 7 bases between them. Germline V gene sequence: CDR1 SNHLY, CDR2 FYNNEI. The CDR3: CASSESGSTDTQYF. CDR3 DNA sequence: TGTGCCAGCAGTGAGTCAGGAAGCACAGATACGCAGTATTTT.

This chain joins TRBV7-8 and TRBJ2-5; D not resolved. The CDR3 has 14 amino acids. The V end lost 4 bases, the J end lost 5 bases, and 14 bases lay between the germline ends. CDR1 and CDR2 (germline): SGHVS, FQNEAQ. This CDR3 reads CASSSDGPRETQYF. Here the CDR3 DNA reads TGTGCCAGCAGCTCCGACGGACCGCGGGAGACCCAGTACTTC.

This chain uses TRBV19 with TRBJ1-1, with 7 bases lining up with TRBD1. Per germline, CDR1 LNHDA and CDR2 SQIVND (reference sequence). The CDR3 is 13 residues long. V gave up 8 bases and J gave up 7 bases; unmatched junction bases: 10. This CDR3 reads CASWTGGLDEAFF. The CDR3 DNA sequence: TGTGCCAGTTGGACAGGCGGATTAGATGAAGCTTTCTTT.

The rearrangement uses TRBV7-9 and TRBJ2-7; TRBD2 matches at 8 bases. The V gene end was trimmed by 6 bases and the J gene end by 0 bases; junction bases not matched to a gene: 7. This CDR3 comprises 15 residues. Germline CDR1 and CDR2: SEHNR and FQNEAQ (reference sequence). CDR3 sequence: CASSSGGGPSYEQYF. The DNA for the CDR3 is TGTGCCAGCAGTTCCGGGGGGGGTCCCTCCTACGAGCAGTACTTC.

The chain carries TRBV2 and TRBJ1-2, with 10 bases aligning to TRBD1. The V segment lost 5 bases and the J segment 7 bases; nucleotides outside the gene matches: 4. This CDR3 region has 13 residues. Germline V lookup: CDR1 SNHLY, CDR2 FYNNEI. CDR3 sequence (DNA): TGTGCCAGCAGTCCGGACAGGGGGGGTGGCTACACCTTC. It yields the protein CASSPDRGGGYTF.

The chain combines TRBV4-1 with TRBJ1-6, with D possibly TRBD1 on 6 matching bases. The CDR3 length is 15 residues. Germline V CDR1 and CDR2: MGHRA, YSYEKL. The germline V and J ends were trimmed by 3 bases and 7 bases, with 13 bases remaining between them. The CDR3 coding sequence is TGCGCCAGCAGCCAGATGGACAGTGGGAATTCACCCCTCCACTTT. This codes for CASSQMDSGNSPLHF.

This chain uses TRBV4-2 with TRBJ2-7, with 12 bases lining up with TRBD1. Unmatched junction bases numbered 6, after V lost 4 bases and J lost 5 bases. The CDR3 runs 15 residues. The V gene's germline CDR1 is LGHNA and CDR2 YNFKEQ. The CDR3 nucleotides read TGTGCCAGCAGCCGTCGGGACAGGGGGCCAGACGAGCAGTACTTC. It codes for CASSRRDRGPDEQYF.

The chain recombines TRBV12-5 with TRBJ2-1; the D gene is possibly TRBD2 (6 bases). The V and J ends lost 4 bases and 8 bases respectively, with 12 bases between them. The CDR3 consists of 13 residues. Germline CDR1 reads LGHNT; CDR2 reads FRNRAP. CDR3 residues: CASGWRGSDEQFF. The CDR3 bases are TGTGCTAGTGGTTGGAGGGGTTCTGATGAGCAGTTCTTC.

The chain employs TRBV11-2 and TRBJ1-1, with D possibly matching TRBD1 (6 bases). This CDR3 region has 16 residues. Deletions cut 1 base from V and 2 bases from J, with 14 bases between. The germline V gene has CDR1 SGHAT and CDR2 FQNNGV. The CDR3 protein is CASSLGADRSNTEAFF. CDR3 DNA: TGTGCCAGCAGCTTAGGGGCAGACAGGAGCAACACTGAAGCTTTCTTT.